Listed below are T cell receptor beta chains from one sample, sequenced in a study of patients and donors after allogeneic stem cell transplantation. TCRdb called the RT-PCR reads again in MiXCR, with one record for every CDR3 protein. The sample records roughly 250,000 distinct CDR3 sequences, roughly 13% being singletons. The sequenced sample was blood, either unsorted or a sorted T cell fraction (not recorded which). These receptors all come from a human donor who was either an allogeneic HSCT recipient or a stem cell or donor lymphocyte infusion donor (not recorded which). It is not recorded whose cells these are; they may come from a transplant donor. Both conserved end residues are trimmed from each CDR3. Fields, in order: clone size, J gene, V gene, CDR3 protein. The size field is filled for only some rows; it gives once, few, many or a size class.

>many|TRBJ2-7|TRBV12-3/TRBV12-4
ASSFGASGSEQY
>few|TRBJ1-4|TRBV5-6
ASSWPSGGNEKLF
>few|TRBJ2-1|TRBV20-1
SASEPSGSSYNEQF
>few|TRBJ2-5|TRBV4-1
ASSQGTRPQETQY
>.|TRBJ1-4|TRBV7-9
ASSSAAPRDEKLF
>.|TRBJ2-1|TRBV5-8
ASSFAVRLFYNEQF
>many|TRBJ1-4|TRBV5-1
ASSLGQTNEKLF
>few|TRBJ2-1|TRBV3-1
ACGQLAGGLDEQF
>.|TRBJ2-3|TRBV7-8
ASSSLTSTSTDTQY
>.|TRBJ2-3|TRBV7-9
ASSRGEAGIGTDTQY
>many|TRBJ2-1|TRBV7-8
ASSLMRGPLLDEQF
>.|TRBJ1-1|TRBV20-1
SVSWGTEAF
>few|TRBJ1-2|TRBV9
ASSPNLRGQAYGYT
>.|TRBJ1-2|TRBV6-4
ASSPIPGDYGYT
>many|TRBJ2-5|TRBV2
ASSEALQFGETQY
>few|TRBJ1-2|TRBV2
ASSKGGITNYGYT
>.|TRBJ2-7|TRBV7-2
ASSSRQGTYEQY
>few|TRBJ1-2|TRBV19
ATSVAENYGYT
>few|TRBJ1-2|TRBV2
ASSEAAGYGYT
>many|TRBJ2-3|TRBV5-1
ASRSGPTDTQY
>.|TRBJ2-7|TRBV7-2
ASSLARLYEQY
>.|TRBJ2-3|TRBV5-1
ASSRALGQGTDTQY
>.|TRBJ1-5|TRBV14
ASSQSGFNQPQH
>few|TRBJ1-1|TRBV18
ASSPLSAGDTEAF
>.|TRBJ1-4|TRBV20-1
SAEGDRTEKLF
>few|TRBJ2-7|TRBV5-6
ASRSQVGGYHEQY
>.|TRBJ2-7|TRBV19
ASSIEGGRSYEQY
>.|TRBJ2-3|TRBV12-3/TRBV12-4
ASRIGTTPRGTQY
>.|TRBJ1-5|TRBV21-1
ASSKVEGNQPQH
>.|TRBJ1-5|TRBV30
AWSPTSGGNQPQH
>many|TRBJ2-5|TRBV29-1
SVSISGETQY
>.|TRBJ2-5|TRBV20-1
SAPGLAAPNVYQETQY
>.|TRBJ2-5|TRBV15
ATSDRWQGARKETQY
>.|TRBJ2-1|TRBV15
ATSIGGQGFNEQF
>few|TRBJ2-1|TRBV7-7
ASSLSGDEQF
>few|TRBJ1-1|TRBV30
AWTGRNTEAF
>.|TRBJ2-7|TRBV5-1
ASSRGEGYEQY
>few|TRBJ2-3|TRBV6-4
ASSRTSGSSDTQY
>few|TRBJ1-4|TRBV3-1
ASSQASTGAGEKLF
>.|TRBJ2-5|TRBV3-1
ASSQDPGKTQY
>many|TRBJ2-5|TRBV7-6
ASSLGNQRETQY
>.|TRBJ1-2|TRBV7-2
ASSLGSGGDGYT
>few|TRBJ2-3|TRBV24-1
ATGTGAGEGTDTQY
>few|TRBJ2-4|TRBV18
ASSPDIQGMENIQY